This note documents a single T cell receptor beta chain sequence. The table came from immunoSEQ multiplex PCR; TCRdb's copy has only in-frame clones and leaves some out. The repertoire holds around 280,000 clones, with around 90% as singletons. The data originate from a study of blood T cell repertoires in COVID-19. This sequence originates from a man in his 70s with acute or convalescent COVID-19. The source material was peripheral blood.

In DNA, the CDR3 is TGCGCCAGCAGCTTGGATCCAGGGCCTAACACTGAAGCTTTCTTT. This gives the protein CASSLDPGPNTEAFF. This chain connects TRBV5-1 to TRBJ1-1; tentatively, D is TRBD1 (5 bases). The germline V gene encodes CDR1 SGHRS and CDR2 YFSETQ. Trimming cost V 0 bases and J 2 bases, with 11 bases left between them. The CDR3 loop spans 15 amino acids.